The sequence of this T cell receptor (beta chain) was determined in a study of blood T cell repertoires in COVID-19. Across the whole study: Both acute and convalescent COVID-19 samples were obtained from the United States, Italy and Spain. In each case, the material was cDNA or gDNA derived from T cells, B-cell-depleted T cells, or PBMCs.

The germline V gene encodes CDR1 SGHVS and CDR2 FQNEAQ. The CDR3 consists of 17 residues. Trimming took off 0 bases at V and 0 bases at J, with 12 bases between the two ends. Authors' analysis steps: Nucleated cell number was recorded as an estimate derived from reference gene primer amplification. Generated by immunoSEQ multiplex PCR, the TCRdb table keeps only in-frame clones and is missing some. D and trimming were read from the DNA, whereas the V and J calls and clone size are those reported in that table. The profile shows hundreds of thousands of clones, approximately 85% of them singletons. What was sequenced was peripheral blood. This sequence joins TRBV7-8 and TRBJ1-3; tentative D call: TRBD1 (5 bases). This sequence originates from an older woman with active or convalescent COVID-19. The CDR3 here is CASSLAPKGSSGNTIYF. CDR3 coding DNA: TGTGCCAGCAGCTTAGCACCCAAGGGGTCCTCTGGAAACACCATATATTTT.